Shown below are 14 T cell receptor beta chains from a single sample sequenced in a study of blood T cell repertoires in COVID-19. The table came from immunoSEQ multiplex PCR; TCRdb's copy has only in-frame clones and leaves some out. The profile shows 200,000 to 250,000 clones, just over 85% of them singletons. What was sequenced was peripheral blood. The receptors were gathered from a man aged 18 to 30 with active or convalescent COVID-19.

V gene TRBV30 combines with J gene TRBJ1-2; D is ambiguous. Looked up from germline, CDR1 is GTSNPN and CDR2 is SVGIG (reference sequence). The CDR3 has 10 amino acids. The CDR3: CASQLYGYTF. CDR3 nucleotide sequence: TGTGCTTCACAGCTCTATGGCTACACCTTC.

The V and J genes are TRBV29-1 and TRBJ1-5, with D perhaps matching TRBD1 (6 bases). V gave up 7 bases and J gave up 2 bases, with 12 bases separating them. The CDR3 covers 13 residues. The germline V gene encodes CDR1 SQVTM and CDR2 ANQGSEA. The CDR3 DNA follows: TGCAGCGCTGGGGGGGCGGGCAATCAGCCCCAGCATTTT. Translating it yields CSAGGAGNQPQHF.

V and J are TRBV30 and TRBJ1-1, with 7 bases fitting TRBD1. CDR3 length equals 12 residues. In germline, CDR1 is GTSNPN, CDR2 SVGIG (reference sequence). Written as DNA, the CDR3 is TGTGGTCAGGGACAGAGGAACACTGAAGCTTTCTTT. This translates into CGQGQRNTEAFF.

CDR3 in DNA: TGTGCCAGCAGCTCCAACGCGCCCACCGGGGAGCTGTTTTTT. This encodes CASSSNAPTGELFF. The J gene is TRBJ2-2, the V gene TRBV7-9; D is uncertain. With 4 bases removed from V and 4 bases from J, the gap between germline ends came to 10 bases. This CDR3 contains 14 residues. Looked up from germline, CDR1 is SEHNR and CDR2 is FQNEAQ (reference sequence).

The rearrangement uses TRBV15 and TRBJ2-7, with 10 bases aligning to TRBD1. This CDR3 comprises 14 residues. In germline, CDR1 is LNHNV, CDR2 YYDKDF (reference sequence). V was clipped by 8 bases and J by 1 base; unmatched bases: 5. CDR3 nucleotides: TGTGCCACCGGAAGGGACAGGGGTTCCTACGAGCAGTACTTC. This sequence encodes CATGRDRGSYEQYF.

The V call is TRBV28, the J call TRBJ1-4; weak D call: TRBD1 (6 bases). Germline V CDR1 and CDR2: MDHEN, SYDVKM. This CDR3 is built from 16 residues. The V gene lost 7 bases and the J gene lost 7 bases, with 22 bases spanning the gap. The CDR3 here is CASTTRGEGRSEKLFF. Written as DNA, the CDR3 is TGTGCCAGCACCACGAGGGGGGAGGGGCGGAGTGAAAAACTGTTTTTT. Filled out from reference TRBV28 and TRBJ1-4, the complete variable domain reads DVKVTQSSRYLVKRTGEKVFLECVQDMDHENMFWYRQDPGLGLRLIYFSYDVKMKEKGDIPEGYSVSREKKERFSLILESASTNQTSMYLCASTTRGEGRSEKLFFGSGTQLSVL.

The chain is built from TRBV4-2 and TRBJ1-3; 8 nucleotides match TRBD1. The germline V gene has CDR1 LGHNA and CDR2 YNFKEQ. The trim removed 8 bases at V and 0 bases at J, leaving 9 bases unmatched. The CDR3 extends over 16 amino acids. DNA of the CDR3: TGTGCCAGCGGACAGGGATTGCCAACCTCTGGAAACACCATATATTTT. Translation gives CASGQGLPTSGNTIYF.

The V gene is TRBV19, the J gene TRBJ2-7, with D maybe TRBD2 (6 bases). Germline CDR1 and CDR2: LNHDA and SQIVND (reference sequence). The CDR3 has 15 amino acids. Trimming removed 8 bases at V and 5 bases at J, with 22 bases between. DNA of the CDR3: TGTGCCAGTCGCCTCGGGGGTAGCTCGGGAAACGAGCAGTACTTC. Translation gives CASRLGGSSGNEQYF.

The chain combines TRBV7-2 with TRBJ2-7; 7 bases agree with TRBD2. Per germline, CDR1 SGHTA and CDR2 FQGNSA. The V gene end was trimmed by 5 bases and the J gene end by 1 base; junction bases not matched to a gene: 17. This CDR3 has 18 residues. The CDR3 reads CASSARPSSGQGSYEQYF. CDR3 nucleotides: TGTGCCAGCAGCGCTCGCCCCTCTAGCGGCCAAGGGTCCTACGAGCAGTACTTC.

The chain employs TRBV19 and TRBJ2-3; possible D gene TRBD2, 5 bases. The V end lost 4 bases, the J end lost 4 bases, and 9 bases lay between the germline ends. Germline V CDR1 and CDR2: LNHDA, SQIVND (reference sequence). The CDR3 consists of 13 residues. The CDR3 DNA follows: TGTGCCAGTAGTAGAGCGGTGTCAGATACGCAGTATTTT. This codes for CASSRAVSDTQYF.

This sequence joins TRBV3-1 (or the pseudogene TRBV3-2) and TRBJ2-1; 8 bases map to TRBD2. The germline V gene encodes CDR1 LGHDT and CDR2 YNNKEL (reference sequence). J lost 10 bases, V lost 5 bases, and 10 bases had no gene match. The CDR3 consists of 14 residues. This CDR3 reads CASSSGLVREEQFF. The CDR3 DNA reads TGTGCCAGCAGCTCGGGACTAGTCAGAGAGGAGCAGTTCTTC.

V is TRBV18 and J is TRBJ2-7, with no clear D. Germline CDR1 and CDR2: KGHSH and LQKENI. CDR3 length: 14 residues. Trimming took 2 bases from V and 2 from J, leaving 10 bases between them. CDR3 amino acids: CASSPSVSAYEQYF. The CDR3 DNA is TGTGCCAGCTCACCATCGGTCTCCGCCTACGAGCAGTACTTC.

The CDR3, as DNA: TGTGCCAGCAGCCCGTCGGGACTAGCGGGAGCAACCGGGGAGCTGTTTTTT. This encodes CASSPSGLAGATGELFF. This chain connects TRBV7-9 to TRBJ2-2, with 14 bases that match TRBD2. This CDR3 is 17 amino acids long. Germline lookup yields CDR1 SEHNR and CDR2 FQNEAQ (reference sequence). Trimming at V came to 5 bases and at J to 5 bases, leaving 7 bases not matched to a gene.

In its sample, this clone was seen a few times. The chain recombines TRBV30 with TRBJ1-2, with D maybe TRBD1 (5 bases). There are 14 residues in the CDR3. Germline V gives CDR1 GTSNPN, CDR2 SVGIG (reference sequence). V lost 5 bases and J 4 bases, leaving 17 bases between the germline ends. The CDR3 spells CAWVPLGEGYGYTF. DNA of the CDR3: TGTGCCTGGGTCCCACTAGGGGAGGGCTATGGCTACACCTTC.